One and the same sample provided the 27 T cell receptor beta chains below, sequenced in a study of CD8 T cells in Susac syndrome. A quantity of about 0.5 to 1 ug RNA underwent reverse transcription using random hexamers. MiXCR, run by TCRdb on the immunoSEQ multiplex PCR reads, gives a single entry per CDR3 protein. The sample consists of 140,000 to 150,000 distinct CDR3 sequences, approximately 93% of them appearing once. The sample consisted of CD4+ T cells from PBMCs. Source of these receptors: a human donor in good health.

This sequence joins TRBV25-1 and TRBJ2-5, with 7 nucleotides matching TRBD2. The germline gives CDR1 MGHDK, CDR2 SYGVNS. The V and J ends lost 4 bases and 5 bases, in that order; junction bases with no gene match: 7. The CDR3 consists of 14 residues. The CDR3 region has the DNA TGTGCCAGCAGTGGACGGGACTACAAGGAGACCCAGTACTTC. This codes for CASSGRDYKETQYF.

The chain links TRBV11-2 to TRBJ2-3; the match to TRBD2 covers 14 bases. Germline loops: CDR1 SGHAT, CDR2 FQNNGV. CDR3 length: 16 residues. J gave up 8 bases and V 7 bases, and 11 bases lay outside the gene matches. CDR3 DNA sequence: TGTGCCAGCACTCCGAATAAGGGACTAGCGGGAGCTACGCAGTATTTT. Its protein product is CASTPNKGLAGATQYF.

The chain is built from TRBV12-3 or TRBV12-4 and TRBJ2-1; weak D call: TRBD2 (6 bases). The CDR3 totals 15 residues. V was pared by 3 bases and J by 9 bases, with 18 bases between. CDR3 residues: CASSLSGRRFGEQFF. CDR3 nucleotide sequence: TGTGCCAGCAGTTTGAGTGGGAGGAGGTTTGGTGAGCAGTTCTTC.

This rearrangement joins TRBV5-1 to TRBJ2-5; TRBD1 aligns across 7 bases. The CDR3 has 13 residues. CDR1 and CDR2 (germline): SGHRS, YFSETQ. The V segment lost 3 bases and the J segment 5 bases; nucleotides outside the gene matches: 4. The CDR3 nucleotides read TGCGCCAGCAGCTCGACAGGGCTGGAGACCCAGTACTTC. This encodes CASSSTGLETQYF.

The chain uses TRBV20-1 and TRBJ2-3; 11 positions agree with TRBD2. V dropped 4 bases and J dropped 4; count of bases not matched to a gene: 7. CDR1 and CDR2 (germline): DFQATT, SNEGSKA (reference sequence). The CDR3 runs to 15 residues. In nucleotides, the CDR3 is TGCAGTGCTAAAATAGCGGGAGGGCCAGCAGATACGCAGTATTTT. Amino acids: CSAKIAGGPADTQYF.

The CDR3 coding sequence is TGTGCCAGCAGTTTCGTCTCTGGGAGGCGTTACGAGCAGTACTTC. Protein sequence: CASSFVSGRRYEQYF. This chain connects TRBV28 to TRBJ2-7; possibly TRBD2 for D (6 bases). The CDR3 length is 15 residues. In germline, CDR1 is MDHEN, CDR2 SYDVKM. V lost 3 bases, J lost 4 bases, and 16 bases lay in between.

J is TRBJ2-7 and V is TRBV7-3; tentative D call: TRBD1 (6 bases). With 5 bases removed from V and 7 bases from J, the gap between germline ends came to 21 bases. The CDR3 contains 15 residues. The germline gives CDR1 SGHTA, CDR2 FQGTGA. The CDR3 region has the DNA TGTGCCAGCAGCCCCCGAGGGACAACCTCGAGGGAGCAGTACTTC. Translation gives CASSPRGTTSREQYF. Together with reference TRBV7-3 and TRBJ2-7, the CDR3 gives the full variable domain: GAGVSQTPSNKVTEKGKYVELRCDPISGHTALYWYRQSLGQGPEFLIYFQGTGAADDSGLPNDRFFAVRPEGSVSTLKIQRTERGDSAVYLCASSPRGTTSREQYFGPGTRLTVT.

Comment on this clonotype: An end of the junction does not agree with germline; a read error may underlie this. The J gene is TRBJ1-4, the V gene TRBV3-1; tentative D call: TRBD1 (5 bases). CDR1 is LGHDT, CDR2 YNNKEL, per germline (reference sequence). The CDR3 is 12 amino acids. The chain's CDR3 is CASSQVGGNYIF. As DNA, the CDR3 is TGTGCCAGCAGCCAAGTTGGGGGGAACTACATTTTT.

The chain's CDR3 is CASRLTGLNTEAFF. The CDR3 DNA reads as TGTGCCAGCAGGCTGACAGGCTTGAACACTGAAGCTTTCTTT. This sequence joins TRBV2 and TRBJ1-1, with D perhaps matching TRBD1 (6 bases). Looked up from germline, CDR1 is SNHLY and CDR2 is FYNNEI. Trimming removed 6 bases at V and 0 bases at J, with 11 bases between. The CDR3 loop spans 14 amino acids.

The genes are TRBV10-3 and TRBJ2-7; a possible D gene is TRBD1 (6 bases). Germline loops: CDR1 ENHRY, CDR2 SYGVKD. This CDR3 contains 15 residues. The V and J ends lost 2 bases and 3 bases respectively, with 14 bases between them. CDR3 loop: CAISESLDSDYEQYF. The CDR3 DNA reads TGTGCCATCAGTGAGAGCCTGGACAGTGACTACGAGCAGTACTTC.

The rearrangement links TRBV18 to TRBJ2-5; D is possibly TRBD1 or TRBD2 (5 bases each). The length of the CDR3 is 13 residues. Germline V gene lookup returns CDR1 KGHSH and CDR2 LQKENI. With 3 bases removed from V and 5 bases from J, the gap between germline ends came to 10 bases. CDR3 residues: CASSPGVEETQYF. The CDR3 bases are TGTGCCAGCTCACCGGGGGTTGAGGAGACCCAGTACTTC.

The chain employs TRBV28 and TRBJ2-7; 7 bases are shared with TRBD1. The germline V gene has CDR1 MDHEN and CDR2 SYDVKM. Germline trimming cut 5 bases from V and 5 bases from J; bases unmatched to any gene: 9. The CDR3 consists of 14 residues. CDR3 coding DNA: TGTGCCAGCAGTCCCTCGGGACAGATCAACGAGCAGTACTTC. This sequence encodes CASSPSGQINEQYF.

This clonotype was seen only once. This chain joins TRBV3-1 and TRBJ1-3; 10 bases agree with TRBD1. This CDR3 is built from 18 residues. The junction had 8 bases not matched to a gene; V was cut back by 2 bases and J by 1 base. The germline gives CDR1 LGHDT, CDR2 YNNKEL (reference sequence). The CDR3 loop reads CASSQRSGTGASGNTIYF. The CDR3 region has the DNA TGTGCCAGCAGCCAACGTTCCGGGACAGGGGCTTCTGGAAACACCATATATTTT.

The J gene is TRBJ2-7, the V gene TRBV3-1; 10 nucleotides agree with TRBD2. Germline V lookup: CDR1 LGHDT, CDR2 YNNKEL (reference sequence). This CDR3 spans 12 amino acids. The V segment lost 7 bases and the J segment 7 bases; nucleotides outside the gene matches: 4. The CDR3 loop reads CASKREGDEQYF. DNA for the CDR3: TGTGCCAGCAAGCGGGAGGGGGATGAGCAGTACTTC.

This chain links TRBV24-1 with TRBJ2-3; a weak D match, TRBD1 (6 bases). The CDR3 contains 14 residues. Trimming took 4 bases from V and 8 from J, leaving 15 bases between them. CDR1 is KGHDR and CDR2 is SFDVKD in the germline V gene. CDR3 DNA sequence: TGTGCCACCAGTGACCCCGTCAGGGGCGGTACGCAGTATTTT. Amino acid sequence: CATSDPVRGGTQYF.

The V call is TRBV28, the J call TRBJ2-6; 7 bases are shared with TRBD1. Per the germline V gene, CDR1 is MDHEN and CDR2 is SYDVKM. V was clipped by 4 bases and J by 4 bases; unmatched bases: 7. This CDR3 spans 16 amino acids. CDR3 nucleotides: TGTGCCAGCAGTTCCATCACAGGGGCCGGGGCCAACGTCCTGACTTTC. Translated, it gives CASSSITGAGANVLTF.

V usage is TRBV29-1 and J usage is TRBJ2-7, with 11 bases that match TRBD1. CDR1 is SQVTM, CDR2 ANQGSEA, per germline. V was pared by 0 bases and J by 8 bases, with 6 bases of the junction left unmatched. This CDR3 contains 14 residues. Here the CDR3 reads CSVEEGTGGEKQYF. The CDR3 coding sequence is TGCAGCGTTGAAGAAGGGACAGGGGGTGAAAAGCAGTACTTC.

The chain joins TRBV5-1 to TRBJ2-5; TRBD2 aligns across 8 bases. Germline CDR1 and CDR2: SGHRS and YFSETQ. Trimming removed 5 bases from V and 5 bases from J; junction bases left unmatched: 8. CDR3 length: 14 residues. CDR3 residues: CASRTLAEGETQYF. The CDR3 nucleotides read TGCGCCAGCAGAACACTAGCGGAGGGGGAGACCCAGTACTTC.

The chain employs TRBV15 and TRBJ2-3, with D uncertain. The CDR3 extends over 12 amino acids. CDR1 is LNHNV, CDR2 YYDKDF, per germline (reference sequence). Trimming left V 2 bases short and J 9 bases short, with 9 bases between. CDR3 residues: CATSRTKGTQYF. The CDR3 coding sequence is TGTGCCACCAGCAGAACGAAGGGAACGCAGTATTTT.

The V and J genes are TRBV29-1 and TRBJ2-7; D not resolved. This CDR3 comprises 12 residues. Germline CDR1 is SQVTM and CDR2 is ANQGSEA. The V and J ends lost 4 bases and 3 bases respectively, with 10 bases between them. The CDR3 region has the DNA TGCAGCGTTGGAGACAACTTCTACGAGCAGTACTTC. It is translated as CSVGDNFYEQYF.

CDR3: CASRGDSGSGTDTQYF. CDR3 coding DNA: TGTGCCAGCAGGGGGGATAGCGGGAGCGGCACAGATACGCAGTATTTT. The J gene is TRBJ2-3, the V gene TRBV3-1, with 9 bases identical to TRBD2. Germline loops: CDR1 LGHDT, CDR2 YNNKEL (reference sequence). After removal of 6 bases from V and 1 base from J, the junction contained 8 bases not matched to a gene. The length of the CDR3 is 16 residues.

The chain links TRBV5-1 to TRBJ1-1; no definite D call. Germline loops: CDR1 SGHRS, CDR2 YFSETQ. V lost 4 bases, J lost 0 bases, and 7 bases lay in between. The CDR3 loop spans 13 amino acids. The chain's CDR3 is CASSAALNTEAFF. CDR3 coding DNA: TGCGCCAGCAGCGCCGCCCTGAACACTGAAGCTTTCTTT.

The chain carries TRBV29-1 and TRBJ1-2, with D possibly TRBD1 on 5 matching bases. The CDR3 is 15 amino acids. Trimming left V 2 bases short and J 0 bases short, with 13 bases between. In germline, CDR1 is SQVTM, CDR2 ANQGSEA. CDR3 DNA: TGCAGCGTTGAACAGGGATTAGATACTAACTATGGCTACACCTTC. It yields the protein CSVEQGLDTNYGYTF. Combining the CDR3 with reference TRBV29-1 and TRBJ1-2 gives the whole variable domain SAVISQKPSRDICQRGTSLTIQCQVDSQVTMMFWYRQQPGQSLTLIATANQGSEATYESGFVIDKFPISRPNLTFSTLTVSNMSPEDSSIYLCSVEQGLDTNYGYTFGSGTRLTVV.

The chain recombines TRBV30 with TRBJ2-7; either TRBD1 or TRBD2 may fit D (5 bases each). Trimming shortened V by 1 base and J by 5 bases, and 18 bases separated the two germline ends. Germline values: CDR1 GTSNPN, CDR2 SVGIG (reference sequence). The CDR3 sequence is 15 residues long. The CDR3 spells CAWSDGTVVDHEQYF. The CDR3 DNA reads TGTGCCTGGAGTGACGGGACCGTCGTTGACCACGAGCAGTACTTC.

The chain employs TRBV27 and TRBJ1-1, with TRBD1 matching over 7 bases. The CDR3 is 14 amino acids. Trimming cost V 3 bases and J 1 base; bases outside gene matches: 2. CDR1 is MNHEY and CDR2 is SMNVEV in the germline V gene (reference sequence). The CDR3 DNA reads as TGTGCCAGCAGTTTGGGACAGCGGAACACTGAAGCTTTCTTT. The encoded protein is CASSLGQRNTEAFF.

The chain has TRBV6-5 and TRBJ2-5; 10 bases map to TRBD2. The CDR3 extends over 16 amino acids. Trimming at V came to 1 base and at J to 1 base, leaving 3 bases not matched to a gene. Looked up from germline, CDR1 is MNHEY and CDR2 is SVGAGI. In DNA form, the CDR3 reads TGTGCCAGCAGTTACTTGGCTAGCGGGAGCCAAGAGACCCAGTACTTC. Translating gives CASSYLASGSQETQYF.

V and J are TRBV19 and TRBJ1-5; D not certain. Trimming stripped 8 bases from V and 2 bases from J, with 13 bases between. This CDR3 spans 14 amino acids. Looked up from germline, CDR1 is LNHDA and CDR2 is SQIVND (reference sequence). The CDR3 loop is CASARRGGNQPQHF. In DNA form, the CDR3 reads TGTGCCAGTGCCCGTCGGGGTGGCAATCAGCCCCAGCATTTT.